This is a list of T cell receptor beta chains from one sample in a study of blood T cell repertoires in COVID-19. Clones were read by immunoSEQ multiplex PCR, and TCRdb kept only the in-frame ones, dropping some. This table holds hundreds of thousands of clones, over 70% found once. Sequenced input: peripheral blood. Source of these receptors: a woman between 35 and 50 years old who had recovered from COVID-19. Each CDR3 is given with its conserved first and last residue. Fields, in order: V gene, D gene, J gene, clone size, CDR3 DNA, CDR3 protein. The D gene is left open where the match is weak. Only some rows state a clone size, as once, few, many or a class for expanded clones.

v_call: TRBV28
d_call: TRBD2
j_call: TRBJ2-3
clone_size: .
cdr3_nt: TGTGCCAGCAGCCGGGGGGGCCGGGCAGATACGCAGTATTTT
cdr3_aa: CASSRGGRADTQYF

v_call: TRBV4-1
d_call: .
j_call: TRBJ1-4
clone_size: .
cdr3_nt: TGCGCCAGCAGCCAAGAACGTGGCAGGGGAGGGTTTAATGAAAAACTGTTTTTT
cdr3_aa: CASSQERGRGGFNEKLFF

v_call: TRBV6-2/TRBV6-3
d_call: .
j_call: TRBJ2-5
clone_size: .
cdr3_nt: TGTGCCAGCAGTTACAGGGGCGAGTGGAGAGAGACCCAGTACTTC
cdr3_aa: CASSYRGEWRETQYF

v_call: TRBV4-3
d_call: .
j_call: TRBJ2-3
clone_size: .
cdr3_nt: TGCGCCAGCAGCCAAGAGGGCGGGGGACACCTGGGAGATACGCAGTATTTT
cdr3_aa: CASSQEGGGHLGDTQYF

v_call: TRBV5-1
d_call: TRBD2
j_call: TRBJ2-3
clone_size: .
cdr3_nt: TGCGCCAGCAGCTTTAGGACTAGCGGGGCTGGAGATACGCAGTATTTT
cdr3_aa: CASSFRTSGAGDTQYF

v_call: TRBV19
d_call: .
j_call: TRBJ1-6
clone_size: .
cdr3_nt: TGTGCCAGTAAGATCCGGCAGGTGAATTCACCCCTCCACTTT
cdr3_aa: CASKIRQVNSPLHF

v_call: TRBV5-1
d_call: .
j_call: TRBJ2-1
clone_size: few
cdr3_nt: TGCGCCAGCAGCTTGGCCGGAGGAAACTCCTACAATGAGCAGTTCTTC
cdr3_aa: CASSLAGGNSYNEQFF

v_call: TRBV27
d_call: TRBD1
j_call: TRBJ1-1
clone_size: .
cdr3_nt: TGTGCCAGCAGTTTGGGGAACCGGGACAGGGGTCGGGTCTTT
cdr3_aa: CASSLGNRDRGRVF

v_call: TRBV10-3
d_call: .
j_call: TRBJ1-5
clone_size: .
cdr3_nt: TGTGCCATCAGTTCCATAAATATCAAAGCGGCCTCGGGGCAGCCCCAGCATTTT
cdr3_aa: CAISSINIKAASGQPQHF

v_call: TRBV4-3
d_call: .
j_call: TRBJ2-3
clone_size: .
cdr3_nt: TGCGCCAGCAGCCAAGATAGGTGGCAGGGGAGGGCAGATACGCAGTATTTT
cdr3_aa: CASSQDRWQGRADTQYF

v_call: TRBV5-4
d_call: TRBD1
j_call: TRBJ1-1
clone_size: .
cdr3_nt: TGTGCCAGCAGTCCCTTGGACAGGTTGAACACTGAAGCTTTCTTT
cdr3_aa: CASSPLDRLNTEAFF

v_call: TRBV29-1
d_call: TRBD1
j_call: TRBJ1-4
clone_size: .
cdr3_nt: TGCAGCGTTGGTCTCGAGGACAGGGACCTTGAAAAACTGTTTTTT
cdr3_aa: CSVGLEDRDLEKLFF

v_call: TRBV19
d_call: .
j_call: TRBJ2-5
clone_size: .
cdr3_nt: TGTGCCAGTAGTATGCCGGGGAGCGAGACCCAGTACTTC
cdr3_aa: CASSMPGSETQYF

v_call: TRBV29-1
d_call: TRBD1
j_call: TRBJ1-4
clone_size: .
cdr3_nt: TGCAGCGTTGGGACAGGGGATGAAAAACTGTTTTTT
cdr3_aa: CSVGTGDEKLFF

v_call: TRBV2
d_call: .
j_call: TRBJ2-2
clone_size: .
cdr3_nt: TGTGCCAGCAGTGCGAGAGGACAGCAATTAAACACCGGGGAGCTGTTTTTT
cdr3_aa: CASSARGQQLNTGELFF

v_call: TRBV24-1
d_call: .
j_call: TRBJ2-1
clone_size: once
cdr3_nt: TGTGCCACCAGTGGCAGGTACAATGAGCAGTTCTTC
cdr3_aa: CATSGRYNEQFF

v_call: TRBV19
d_call: .
j_call: TRBJ2-6
clone_size: once
cdr3_nt: TGTGCCAGTAGTAACCCGACTGAATCTGGGGCCAACGTCCTGACTTTC
cdr3_aa: CASSNPTESGANVLTF

v_call: TRBV19
d_call: TRBD2
j_call: TRBJ2-3
clone_size: once
cdr3_nt: TGTGCCAGTAGTATCAGGACTAGCGGGGGCACAGATACGCAGTATTTT
cdr3_aa: CASSIRTSGGTDTQYF

v_call: TRBV7-9
d_call: TRBD1
j_call: TRBJ1-1
clone_size: once
cdr3_nt: TGTGCCAGCAGGACAGGGGCGAGCACTGAAGCTTTCTTT
cdr3_aa: CASRTGASTEAFF

v_call: TRBV5-1
d_call: TRBD1
j_call: TRBJ2-3
clone_size: .
cdr3_nt: TGCGCCAGCAGCTTCGGACAGGGGCAAGATACGCAGTATTTT
cdr3_aa: CASSFGQGQDTQYF

v_call: TRBV11-2
d_call: .
j_call: TRBJ2-6
clone_size: .
cdr3_nt: TGTGCCAGCAGCTTAGGACAGGCTCTTTCTGGGGCCAACGTCCTGACTTTC
cdr3_aa: CASSLGQALSGANVLTF

v_call: TRBV6-5
d_call: .
j_call: TRBJ1-5
clone_size: once
cdr3_nt: TGTGCCAGCAGTTACCGTCAATCCGCGGGAAATCAGCCCCAGCATTTT
cdr3_aa: CASSYRQSAGNQPQHF

v_call: TRBV4-3
d_call: TRBD1
j_call: TRBJ1-6
clone_size: .
cdr3_nt: TGCGCCAGCAGCCGACACACAGGGGGAAGTAATTCACCCCTCCACTTT
cdr3_aa: CASSRHTGGSNSPLHF

v_call: TRBV10-3
d_call: TRBD1
j_call: TRBJ1-2
clone_size: once
cdr3_nt: TGTGCCATCAGTGAGTCCCGGAGGCAGGGGGTCATGGGCTACACCTTC
cdr3_aa: CAISESRRQGVMGYTF

v_call: TRBV3-1/TRBV3-2
d_call: .
j_call: TRBJ1-1
clone_size: .
cdr3_nt: TGTGCCAGCAGCCAAACGGAAGGGGTAAGGGGAGCTTTCTTT
cdr3_aa: CASSQTEGVRGAFF

v_call: TRBV7-9
d_call: .
j_call: TRBJ1-2
clone_size: .
cdr3_nt: TGTGCCAGCAGCCCCTTTCCGAGGCCCGCTGACTATGGCTACACCTTC
cdr3_aa: CASSPFPRPADYGYTF

v_call: TRBV2
d_call: .
j_call: TRBJ1-4
clone_size: .
cdr3_nt: TGTGCCAGCAGTTTTGAGGGGGGGAGACTGTTTTTT
cdr3_aa: CASSFEGGRLFF

v_call: TRBV3-1/TRBV3-2
d_call: .
j_call: TRBJ1-1
clone_size: .
cdr3_nt: TGTGCCAGCAGCCAAGGAGCGGGATCTGAAGCTTTCTTT
cdr3_aa: CASSQGAGSEAFF

v_call: TRBV7-9
d_call: TRBD1
j_call: TRBJ2-1
clone_size: .
cdr3_nt: TGTGCCAGCAGCTTAGCTCTCCGGAGGACAGGGAGCAATGAGCAGTTCTTC
cdr3_aa: CASSLALRRTGSNEQFF

v_call: TRBV25-1
d_call: TRBD1
j_call: TRBJ1-5
clone_size: .
cdr3_nt: TGTGCCAGCAGTGAGGGACAGTATAGCAATCAGCCCCAGCATTTT
cdr3_aa: CASSEGQYSNQPQHF

v_call: TRBV7-2
d_call: .
j_call: TRBJ1-3
clone_size: once
cdr3_nt: TGTGCCAGCAGACGGCAGGGGCTTGGAAACACCATATATTTT
cdr3_aa: CASRRQGLGNTIYF

v_call: TRBV5-1
d_call: .
j_call: TRBJ1-2
clone_size: .
cdr3_nt: TGCGCCAGCAGCATGTTACCCCAAAACAGGGCGGATGGCTACACCTTC
cdr3_aa: CASSMLPQNRADGYTF

v_call: TRBV9
d_call: .
j_call: TRBJ2-5
clone_size: .
cdr3_nt: TGTGCCAGCAGCGTAAGTAGTCAAGAGACCCAGTACTTC
cdr3_aa: CASSVSSQETQYF

v_call: TRBV7-3
d_call: TRBD1
j_call: TRBJ2-2
clone_size: .
cdr3_nt: TGTGCCAGCAGCGTAAGACAGGGGTACACCGGGGAGCTGTTTTTT
cdr3_aa: CASSVRQGYTGELFF

v_call: TRBV18
d_call: .
j_call: TRBJ1-1
clone_size: few
cdr3_nt: TGTGCCAGCTCGTCGGTCACTGAAGCTTTCTTT
cdr3_aa: CASSSVTEAFF

v_call: TRBV5-5
d_call: TRBD2
j_call: TRBJ2-7
clone_size: .
cdr3_nt: TGTGCCAGCAGCTTCGGGCGGGGGGAATACGAGCAGTACTTC
cdr3_aa: CASSFGRGEYEQYF

v_call: TRBV2
d_call: .
j_call: TRBJ1-3
clone_size: .
cdr3_nt: TGTGCCAGCAGTGAGGCAGACACCATATATTTT
cdr3_aa: CASSEADTIYF

v_call: TRBV27
d_call: .
j_call: TRBJ1-1
clone_size: few
cdr3_nt: TGTGCCAGCACCCAAATCAACAGGGTGAACACTGAAGCTTTCTTT
cdr3_aa: CASTQINRVNTEAFF

v_call: TRBV7-9
d_call: .
j_call: TRBJ1-3
clone_size: .
cdr3_nt: TGTGCCAGCAGCTATATTGGACTTGGAAGCACCATATATTTT
cdr3_aa: CASSYIGLGSTIYF

v_call: TRBV19
d_call: .
j_call: TRBJ1-5
clone_size: .
cdr3_nt: TGTGCCAGTAGTATCCCCTTGACAGTTAGCAATCAGCCCCAGCATTTT
cdr3_aa: CASSIPLTVSNQPQHF

v_call: TRBV6-5
d_call: .
j_call: TRBJ2-7
clone_size: once
cdr3_nt: TGTGCCAGCCTATCGACTACCTACGAGCAGTACTTC
cdr3_aa: CASLSTTYEQYF

v_call: TRBV19
d_call: TRBD2
j_call: TRBJ2-2
clone_size: .
cdr3_nt: TGTGCCAGTAGTCTAGCGGGGGGTGACACCGGGGAGCTGTTTTTT
cdr3_aa: CASSLAGGDTGELFF

v_call: TRBV7-9
d_call: TRBD1
j_call: TRBJ2-1
clone_size: .
cdr3_nt: TGTGCCAGCAGCTCACAGGGGATTGGCAGTGAGCAGTTCTTC
cdr3_aa: CASSSQGIGSEQFF

v_call: TRBV29-1
d_call: TRBD1
j_call: TRBJ1-1
clone_size: .
cdr3_nt: TGCAGCGTCGGGACAGGAACGAACACTGAAGCTTTCTTT
cdr3_aa: CSVGTGTNTEAFF

v_call: TRBV19
d_call: .
j_call: TRBJ1-1
clone_size: .
cdr3_nt: TGTGCCAGTAGTATCTGGGGGGTTGGGGCCACTGAAGCTTTCTTT
cdr3_aa: CASSIWGVGATEAFF

v_call: TRBV7-9
d_call: .
j_call: TRBJ2-2
clone_size: few
cdr3_nt: TGTGCCAGCACCGTGACGGGGGCCGGGGAGCTGTTTTTT
cdr3_aa: CASTVTGAGELFF

v_call: TRBV5-4
d_call: .
j_call: TRBJ2-7
clone_size: .
cdr3_nt: TGTGCCAGCCCGGGGAACGAGCAGTACTTC
cdr3_aa: CASPGNEQYF

v_call: TRBV5-1
d_call: .
j_call: TRBJ1-1
clone_size: .
cdr3_nt: TGCGCCAGCAGGCCCGGACGGACTCTTAGGAACACTGAAGCTTTCTTT
cdr3_aa: CASRPGRTLRNTEAFF

v_call: TRBV5-1
d_call: TRBD2
j_call: TRBJ2-7
clone_size: .
cdr3_nt: TGCGCCAGCAGCTCCGGGACTAGCGGTTACGAGCAGTACTTC
cdr3_aa: CASSSGTSGYEQYF

v_call: TRBV7-9
d_call: .
j_call: TRBJ2-7
clone_size: .
cdr3_nt: TGTGCCAGCAGCCCGGGACTTTACTACGAGCAGTACTTC
cdr3_aa: CASSPGLYYEQYF

v_call: TRBV11-2
d_call: .
j_call: TRBJ2-5
clone_size: .
cdr3_nt: TGTGCCAGCAGCCGCATTCCGAGACAGATACTGAAAGAGACCCAGTACTTC
cdr3_aa: CASSRIPRQILKETQYF

v_call: TRBV5-8
d_call: .
j_call: TRBJ1-5
clone_size: .
cdr3_nt: TGTGCCAGCAGCTTGGCCCCCCGTATCAATCAGCCCCAGCATTTT
cdr3_aa: CASSLAPRINQPQHF

v_call: TRBV12-3/TRBV12-4
d_call: .
j_call: TRBJ2-7
clone_size: .
cdr3_nt: TGTGCCAGCACCCCGGGGGTCGGACGCGAGCAGTACTTC
cdr3_aa: CASTPGVGREQYF

v_call: TRBV7-2
d_call: .
j_call: TRBJ2-5
clone_size: .
cdr3_nt: TGTGCCAGCAGCTTAGCGCACGGGAGTGGGGAGACCCAGTACTTC
cdr3_aa: CASSLAHGSGETQYF

v_call: TRBV12-3/TRBV12-4
d_call: .
j_call: TRBJ2-1
clone_size: .
cdr3_nt: TGTGCCAGCAGTTTAGCCCTCTACAATGAGCAGTTCTTC
cdr3_aa: CASSLALYNEQFF

v_call: TRBV9
d_call: TRBD1
j_call: TRBJ2-2
clone_size: .
cdr3_nt: TGTGCCAGCAGCCCCCAAGACAGGGTTAACACCGGGGAGCTGTTTTTT
cdr3_aa: CASSPQDRVNTGELFF

v_call: TRBV7-8
d_call: TRBD1
j_call: TRBJ1-2
clone_size: .
cdr3_nt: TGTGCCAGCAGCTCCGGGACAGGGACCAAAGGCTACACCTTC
cdr3_aa: CASSSGTGTKGYTF

v_call: TRBV27
d_call: .
j_call: TRBJ1-4
clone_size: .
cdr3_nt: TGTGCCAGCGGCGCTGAGCGAAAACTGTTTTTT
cdr3_aa: CASGAERKLFF